A single sample gave rise to the 15 T cell receptor beta chains below, sequenced in a study of identical twins. TCRdb re-called the 5' RACE reads through MiXCR, storing one row per CDR3 protein. The repertoire holds 500,000 to 600,000 distinct CDR3 sequences, with roughly a fifth as singletons. The data also belong to a second study, concerning T cells expressing NK-cell markers.

Sequencing was performed on CD4+ T cells sorted from blood. The source of these receptors is a woman aged 18-29 years in good health.

This clonotype came up a few times. The V gene is TRBV19, the J gene TRBJ2-2, with 7 bases aligning to TRBD2. Trimming at V came to 8 bases and at J to 3 bases, leaving 9 bases not matched to a gene. Germline values: CDR1 LNHDA, CDR2 SQIVND (reference sequence). This CDR3 has 15 residues. The CDR3 DNA reads TGTGCCAGTGGTCGAGCGGGATCGGACACCGGGGAGCTGTTTTTT. Protein sequence: CASGRAGSDTGELFF.

This clonotype has only a few counts. The CDR3 region has the DNA TGTGCCAGCAGTTATAACCTGGGACAGGGTAACACTGAAGCTTTCTTT. It is translated as CASSYNLGQGNTEAFF. The chain has TRBV6-5 and TRBJ1-1, with 9 nucleotides matching TRBD1. V lost 3 bases and J lost 2; bases outside the gene matches: 7. The CDR3 has 16 residues. Germline CDR1 and CDR2: MNHEY and SVGAGI.

This clonotype was counted only a few times. V gene TRBV12-3 or TRBV12-4 combines with J gene TRBJ1-6; D call uncertain. V was trimmed by 1 base and J by 5 bases, leaving 6 bases between them. The CDR3 length is 14 residues. CDR3 DNA sequence: TGTGCCAGCAGTTTAGTCGGCCATAATTCACCCCTCCACTTT. Translating gives CASSLVGHNSPLHF.

The chain uses TRBV20-1 and TRBJ2-7, with TRBD2 matching over 10 bases. V shed 6 bases, J shed 6 bases, and the junction held 14 bases outside the gene matches. CDR1 is DFQATT, CDR2 SNEGSKA, per germline (reference sequence). The CDR3 consists of 15 residues. CDR3 coding DNA: TGCAGTGCACGAAGGGAAGCGGGAGGGCCGCGCGAGCAGTACTTC. As protein: CSARREAGGPREQYF.

The table lists this clonotype with a few counts. The chain combines TRBV12-3 or TRBV12-4 with TRBJ2-1; D possibly corresponds to TRBD1 (5 bases). The V gene lost 2 bases and the J gene lost 0 bases, with 8 bases spanning the gap. The CDR3 runs to 15 residues. In DNA, the CDR3 is TGTGCCAGCAGTTTAAGACAGAGCTCCTACAATGAGCAGTTCTTC. It yields the protein CASSLRQSSYNEQFF.

This clonotype occurred many times. The chain has TRBV7-9 and TRBJ1-2; D may be TRBD1 (6 bases). V was clipped by 1 base and J by 3 bases, with 9 bases between them. In germline, CDR1 is SEHNR, CDR2 FQNEAQ (reference sequence). This CDR3 is built from 14 residues. This chain's CDR3 is CASSLGAGDYGYTF. DNA for the CDR3: TGTGCCAGCAGCTTAGGGGCAGGGGACTATGGCTACACCTTC.

This clonotype appeared a few times. This chain connects TRBV7-8 to TRBJ2-1; 9 nucleotides line up with TRBD2. The length of the CDR3 is 16 residues. Germline CDR1 and CDR2: SGHVS and FQNEAQ. The V and J ends lost 1 base and 4 bases, in that order; junction bases with no gene match: 5. The CDR3 loop reads CASSLVLAGFYNEQFF. DNA of the CDR3: TGTGCCAGCAGCTTAGTACTAGCGGGTTTTTACAATGAGCAGTTCTTC.

The chain couples TRBV7-2 to TRBJ2-1; weak D call: TRBD2 (7 bases). The CDR3 length is 14 residues. CDR1 SGHTA and CDR2 FQGNSA come from the germline V gene. Trimming took off 3 bases at V and 6 bases at J, with 12 bases between the two ends. CDR3 amino acids: CASSFRGAFNEQFF. CDR3 in DNA: TGTGCCAGCAGCTTCCGGGGGGCGTTCAATGAGCAGTTCTTC.

The J gene is TRBJ2-5, the V gene TRBV5-1, with 8 bases identical to TRBD2. CDR1 is SGHRS, CDR2 YFSETQ, per germline. This CDR3 spans 14 amino acids. V lost 4 bases, J lost 5 bases, and 7 bases stayed unmatched. CDR3 residues: CASSTSGGLETQYF. The CDR3 region has the DNA TGCGCCAGCAGCACAAGCGGGGGCCTGGAGACCCAGTACTTC.

The gene calls are TRBV15 and TRBJ2-3; perhaps TRBD2 as D (5 bases). Germline loops: CDR1 LNHNV, CDR2 YYDKDF (reference sequence). Trimming removed 4 bases from V and 5 bases from J, with 16 bases in between. There are 15 residues in the CDR3. The CDR3 DNA follows: TGTGCCACCAGCAAGTATCGTCCGAGGGTAGATACGCAGTATTTT. Its translation: CATSKYRPRVDTQYF. The whole variable domain, remainder taken from reference TRBV15 and TRBJ2-3, is DAMVIQNPRYQVTQFGKPVTLSCSQTLNHNVMYWYQQKSSQAPKLLFHYYDKDFNNEADTPDNFQSRRPNTSFCFLDIRSPGLGDTAMYLCATSKYRPRVDTQYFGPGTRLTVL.

This sequence joins TRBV7-2 and TRBJ1-6; weak D call: TRBD1 (5 bases). V was clipped by 6 bases and J by 8 bases, with 17 bases between them. Germline V gene data show CDR1 as SGHTA and CDR2 as FQGNSA. This CDR3 is 15 amino acids long. For the CDR3, the DNA is TGTGCCAGCAGTTTCTCCCCGGGACGGGATTCACCCCTCCACTTT. As protein: CASSFSPGRDSPLHF.

As concerns this clonotype: The final CDR3 position lacks the conserved phenylalanine or tryptophan, pointing to a likely read error. This chain uses TRBV6-6 with TRBJ2-7; D is undetermined. The length of the CDR3 is 12 residues. V dropped 2 bases and J dropped 3 bases, with 5 bases sitting between them. CDR1 and CDR2 from the germline V gene are MNHNY and SVGAGI (reference sequence). Here the CDR3 reads CASSYSLYEQYY. The DNA of the CDR3 is TGTGCCAGCAGTTACAGTCTCTACGAGCAGTACTAC.

The chain joins TRBV5-4 to TRBJ1-2; D is uncertain. From germline, CDR1 is SGHNT and CDR2 YYREEE (reference sequence). This CDR3 has 14 residues. V lost 5 bases and J lost 7, with 18 bases in between. The CDR3 nucleotides are TGTGCCAGCAGGCACTCGGGATTAGGGTTTGGCTACACCTTC. Its protein is CASRHSGLGFGYTF.

This clonotype showed up just a few times. A clone one base away is much larger, so this may be a read error. The V and J genes are TRBV3-1 and TRBJ1-5; tentatively, D is TRBD1 (5 bases). The CDR3 runs 14 residues. The V end lost 4 bases, the J end lost 0 bases, and 7 bases lay between the germline ends. Germline CDR1 and CDR2: LGHDT and YNNKEL (reference sequence). The CDR3 protein is CASSPTASNQPQHF. CDR3 DNA: TGTGCCAGCAGCCCGACAGCTAGCAATCAGCCCCAGCATTTT.

DNA for the CDR3: TGTGCCAGCACTCCACCGGGCACTGAAGCTTTCTTT. Its translation is CASTPPGTEAFF. The V and J genes are TRBV12-3 or TRBV12-4 and TRBJ1-1; D ambiguous. The CDR3 loop spans 12 amino acids. V was pared by 7 bases and J by 4 bases, with 10 bases between.